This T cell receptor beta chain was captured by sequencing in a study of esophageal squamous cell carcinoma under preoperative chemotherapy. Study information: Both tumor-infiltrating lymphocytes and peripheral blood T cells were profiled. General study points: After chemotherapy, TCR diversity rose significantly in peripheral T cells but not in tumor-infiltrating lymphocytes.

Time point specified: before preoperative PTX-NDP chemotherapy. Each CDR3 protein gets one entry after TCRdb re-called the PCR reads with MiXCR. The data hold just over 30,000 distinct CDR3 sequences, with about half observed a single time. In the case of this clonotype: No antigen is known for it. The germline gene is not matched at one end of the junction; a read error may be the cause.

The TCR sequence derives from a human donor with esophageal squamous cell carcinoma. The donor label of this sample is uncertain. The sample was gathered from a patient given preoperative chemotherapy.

CDR3 DNA sequence: TGTGCCAGCAGCTTATCGGGAGGGGGGTTCAAAAATACGCAGTATTTC. The encoded protein is CASSLSGGGFKNTQYF. The chain carries TRBV7-8 and TRBJ2-4; 8 bases map to TRBD2. CDR3 length: 16 amino acids. Germline-derived CDR1 and CDR2 are SGHVS and FQNEAQ.